This T cell receptor beta chain derives from a study of vaccination effects on CD4 cells after COVID-19. The wider study: Sampling occurred a median 72 days post second dose, range 14 to 241.

This CDR3 is built from 11 residues. The V gene's germline CDR1 is LGHNA and CDR2 YNFKEQ. V was clipped by 3 bases and J by 9 bases, with 8 bases between them. Clones were read by immunoSEQ multiplex PCR, and TCRdb kept only the in-frame ones, dropping some. The sample holds tens of thousands of clones, over 60% seen once. An approximately nine-day culture period preceded the isolation of CD4+ T cells. This person's SARS-CoV-2 infection, confirmed by PCR, occurred between March and December 2020. Of the BNT162b2 and mRNA-1273 vaccines, participants received two doses of one or the other. This clone was picked up a small number of times. Its antigen is not identified.

The rearrangement uses TRBV4-2 and TRBJ1-1; D remains ambiguous. The receptor was isolated from a human donor who had a prior SARS-CoV-2 infection. The sequenced sample was CD4+ T cells from PBMCs cultured without peptide, obtained after COVID-19 vaccination. The CDR3 DNA sequence: TGTGCCAGCAGCCATGACGGTAAAGCTTTCTTT. Translating it yields CASSHDGKAFF.